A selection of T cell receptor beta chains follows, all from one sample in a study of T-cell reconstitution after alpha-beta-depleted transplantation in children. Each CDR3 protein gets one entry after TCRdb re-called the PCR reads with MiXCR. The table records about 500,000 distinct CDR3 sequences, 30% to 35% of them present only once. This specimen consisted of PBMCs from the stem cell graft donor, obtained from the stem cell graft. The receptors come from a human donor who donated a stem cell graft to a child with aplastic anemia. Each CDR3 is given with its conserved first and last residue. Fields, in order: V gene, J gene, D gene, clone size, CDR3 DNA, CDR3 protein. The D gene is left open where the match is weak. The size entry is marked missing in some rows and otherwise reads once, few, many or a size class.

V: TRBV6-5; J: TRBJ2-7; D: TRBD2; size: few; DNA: TGTGCCAGCAGTTATCACGCTAGCGGTCCGACCTACGAGCAGTACTTC; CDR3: CASSYHASGPTYEQYF
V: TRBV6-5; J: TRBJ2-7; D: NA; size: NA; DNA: TGTGCCAGCAGTTACTCTCTAGCGAGTGGATACGAGCAGTACTTC; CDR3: CASSYSLASGYEQYF
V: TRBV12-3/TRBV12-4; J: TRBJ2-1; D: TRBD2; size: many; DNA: TGTGCCAGCAGTCCCTTAAGCGGGAGCTCCTACAATGAGCAGTTCTTC; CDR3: CASSPLSGSSYNEQFF
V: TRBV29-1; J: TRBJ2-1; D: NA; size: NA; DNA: TGCAGCGTTCCCGGGGCCTGGGGTGGGCATGAGCAGTTCTTC; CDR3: CSVPGAWGGHEQFF
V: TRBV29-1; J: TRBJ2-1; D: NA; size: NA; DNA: TGCAGCGTTGAGGGGATTAGCGACTCCTACAATGAGCAGTTCTTC; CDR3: CSVEGISDSYNEQFF
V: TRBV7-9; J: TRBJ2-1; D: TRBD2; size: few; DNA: TGTGCCAGCAGCTCCGAGCGGGAGGGCGATGAGCAGTTCTTC; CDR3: CASSSEREGDEQFF
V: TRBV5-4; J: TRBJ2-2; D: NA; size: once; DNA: TGTGCCAGCAGCTTTAGACAGCCGAACACCGGGGAGCTGTTTTTT; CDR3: CASSFRQPNTGELFF
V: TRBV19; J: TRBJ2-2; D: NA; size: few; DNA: TGTGCCAGTAGTACCGGACGACAGTACACCGGGGAGCTGTTTTTT; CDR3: CASSTGRQYTGELFF
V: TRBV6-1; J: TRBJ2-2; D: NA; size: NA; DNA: TGTGCCAGCAGTGAAACAGCAGGGGGGAACACCGGGGACCTGTTTTTT; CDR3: CASSETAGGNTGDLFF
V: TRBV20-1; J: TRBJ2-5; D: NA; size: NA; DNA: TGCAGTGCTAGAGAGGTTACTCCGGAGCGGGCCGTCCAAGAGACCCAGTACTTC; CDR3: CSAREVTPERAVQETQYF
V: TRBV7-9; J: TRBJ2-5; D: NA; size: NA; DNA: TGTGCCAGCAGCTTAGATCAGGGTGGGAAAGAGACCCAGTACTTC; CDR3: CASSLDQGGKETQYF
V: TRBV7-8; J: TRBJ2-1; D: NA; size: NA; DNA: TGTGCCAGCAGCCCCCCAATTGGGGGGTTGGGGCAGTTCTTC; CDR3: CASSPPIGGLGQFF
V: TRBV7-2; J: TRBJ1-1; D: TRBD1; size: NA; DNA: TGTGCCAGCAGCTCTCCTCTTACAGGGGGCGCGAACACTGAAGCTTTCTTT; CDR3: CASSSPLTGGANTEAFF
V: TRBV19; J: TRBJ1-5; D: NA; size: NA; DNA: TGTGCCAGTAGTATGGTGGGGGACCTCCAGCGGCCCCAGCATTTT; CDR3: CASSMVGDLQRPQHF
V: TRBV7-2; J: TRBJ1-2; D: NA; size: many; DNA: TGTGCCAGCAGCTTAGGAGGGCACAGGGTGTCCGGCTACACCTTC; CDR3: CASSLGGHRVSGYTF
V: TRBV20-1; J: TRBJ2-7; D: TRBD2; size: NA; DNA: TGCAGTGCGCGGACGGGACTAGCGCCGACTAGGAGCTCCTACGAGCAGTACTTC; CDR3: CSARTGLAPTRSSYEQYF
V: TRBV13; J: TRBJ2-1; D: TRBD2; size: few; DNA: TGTGCCAGCAGCTTAGATCGGCTAGCGGACTACAATGAGCAGTTCTTC; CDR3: CASSLDRLADYNEQFF